These 30 T cell receptor beta chains originate from one sample sequenced in a study of T cells after yellow fever vaccination. TCRdb itself ran the 5' RACE reads through MiXCR, one entry per CDR3 protein. The sample consists of 99,000 or so distinct CDR3 sequences, 4.5% to 6% of them appearing once. The sample consisted of CD8+ T cells sorted from PBMCs, taken 10 days after the yellow fever booster vaccination. All receptors come from a man younger than 35 who received the YFV17D yellow fever vaccine.

This clonotype has a handful of counts. The chain couples TRBV10-3 to TRBJ2-7; 7 positions agree with TRBD2. The trim removed 7 bases at V and 4 bases at J, leaving 13 bases unmatched. From germline, CDR1 is ENHRY and CDR2 SYGVKD. The CDR3 has 15 amino acids. This CDR3 is CAIKGPGLKAYEQYV. The CDR3 coding sequence is TGTGCCATCAAAGGGCCGGGACTAAAGGCTTACGAGCAGTACGTC.

This clonotype was picked up a small number of times. The rearrangement joins TRBV4-1 to TRBJ1-2; 7 positions agree with TRBD1. Germline assignment: CDR1 MGHRA and CDR2 YSYEKL. The CDR3 spans 14 residues. V dropped 4 bases and J dropped 4; count of bases not matched to a gene: 6. The CDR3 here is CASSLLGTAYGYTF. The CDR3 DNA reads TGCGCCAGCAGCCTCCTAGGGACAGCCTATGGCTACACCTTC.

This clonotype was picked up a small number of times. V gene TRBV15 combines with J gene TRBJ2-3; D tentatively reads TRBD1 or TRBD2 (7 bases each). Trimming stripped 5 bases from V and 0 bases from J, with 15 bases between. The germline CDR1 and CDR2 sequences are LNHNV and YYDKDF (reference sequence). The CDR3 has 16 residues. CDR3 in amino acids: CATSSRGGGSTDTQYF. The CDR3 coding sequence is TGTGCCACCAGCTCCAGGGGGGGAGGGAGCACAGATACGCAGTATTTT.

The sample holds a few counts of this clonotype. This chain joins TRBV28 and TRBJ2-5; D possibly corresponds to TRBD2 (5 bases). The CDR3 is made up of 14 amino acids. CDR1 is MDHEN and CDR2 is SYDVKM in the germline V gene. The ends were cut back, 4 bases at V and 5 bases at J, with 14 bases in the middle. This CDR3 is CASSSRYRGETQYF. CDR3 bases: TGTGCCAGCAGTTCACGCTACAGAGGGGAGACCCAGTACTTC. The whole variable domain, remainder taken from reference TRBV28 and TRBJ2-5, is DVKVTQSSRYLVKRTGEKVFLECVQDMDHENMFWYRQDPGLGLRLIYFSYDVKMKEKGDIPEGYSVSREKKERFSLILESASTNQTSMYLCASSSRYRGETQYFGPGTRLLVL.

This clonotype was seen more than once but under ten times. The rearrangement links TRBV20-1 to TRBJ1-2; 7 nucleotides agree with TRBD1. The CDR3 runs 12 residues. Germline CDR1 DFQATT, CDR2 SNEGSKA (reference sequence). V lost 1 base, J lost 6 bases, and 2 bases stayed unmatched. Here the CDR3 reads CSARAGTDGYTF. In DNA, the CDR3 is TGCAGTGCTAGAGCTGGGACAGATGGCTACACCTTC.

This clonotype has more than one count but fewer than ten. The rearrangement joins TRBV12-3 or TRBV12-4 to TRBJ1-2, with 9 positions matching TRBD1. This CDR3 spans 16 amino acids. V was pared by 6 bases and J by 0 bases, with 8 bases of the junction left unmatched. CDR3 DNA sequence: TGTGCCAGCAGCTCCCTGGGACAGGGAGCTAACTATGGCTACACCTTC. Translated: CASSSLGQGANYGYTF.

This clonotype was seen more than once but under ten times. The J gene is TRBJ2-1, the V gene TRBV27, with TRBD2 matching 7 bases. With V trimmed by 2 bases and J by 4 bases, 2 bases remained unmatched. The length of the CDR3 is 14 residues. In germline, CDR1 is MNHEY, CDR2 SMNVEV (reference sequence). CDR3 sequence reads: CASSLRGLYNEQFF. CDR3 coding DNA: TGTGCCAGCAGTTTACGGGGACTATACAATGAGCAGTTCTTC.

This clonotype was detected only a few times. The J gene is TRBJ2-1, the V gene TRBV6-6, with 9 bases lining up with TRBD2. CDR3 length: 16 residues. Germline V gives CDR1 MNHNY, CDR2 SVGAGI (reference sequence). The trim removed 7 bases at V and 6 bases at J, leaving 13 bases unmatched. CDR3 nucleotide sequence: TGTGCCAGCACCCACCTAGAGCGGGGGGCCTCCAATGAGCAGTTCTTC. Translation: CASTHLERGASNEQFF.

This clonotype showed up just a few times. V usage is TRBV7-6 and J usage is TRBJ2-4; D call uncertain. Germline CDR1 and CDR2: SGHVS and FNYEAQ. The CDR3 is 13 residues long. Trimming removed 1 base at V and 5 bases at J, with 6 bases between. CDR3: CASSLGLENIQYF. CDR3 DNA sequence: TGTGCCAGCAGCTTAGGGTTAGAAAACATTCAGTACTTC.

This clonotype was counted a few times. This chain connects TRBV7-9 to TRBJ1-2, with 9 nucleotides matching TRBD1. Germline CDR1 reads SEHNR; CDR2 reads FQNEAQ (reference sequence). This CDR3 is 14 amino acids long. V was pared by 6 bases and J by 4 bases, with 6 bases of the junction left unmatched. Written as DNA, the CDR3 is TGTGCCAGCAGTCCGGGGACAGGGTCCTATGGCTACACCTTC. It codes for CASSPGTGSYGYTF.

This clonotype has ten or more counts. The chain recombines TRBV27 with TRBJ2-7; the D gene is possibly TRBD1 (6 bases). CDR3 size: 12 residues. CDR1 is MNHEY, CDR2 SMNVEV, per germline (reference sequence). Trimming pared 8 bases from V and 3 bases from J, leaving 11 bases between. CDR3 DNA sequence: TGTGCCAGCGGGATAGGGGGCTACGAGCAGTACGTC. This translates into CASGIGGYEQYV.

This clonotype was seen only a few times. The rearrangement uses TRBV4-3 and TRBJ2-7; no clear D. The germline gives CDR1 LGHNA, CDR2 YSLEER. Trimming cost V 1 base and J 0 bases, with 10 bases left between them. The CDR3 covers 15 residues. In DNA, the CDR3 is TGCGCCAGCAGCCAAGGGGGTGCAATCTCCTACGAGCAGTACTTC. Protein product: CASSQGGAISYEQYF.

This clonotype was detected a few times. The V gene is TRBV7-9, the J gene TRBJ2-6; D gene ambiguous. Germline V gene data show CDR1 as SEHNR and CDR2 as FQNEAQ (reference sequence). The V and J ends lost 4 bases and 0 bases respectively, with 19 bases between them. The CDR3 is 19 residues long. CDR3 region: CASSSGRSDFNSGANVLTF. As DNA, the CDR3 is TGTGCCAGCAGCTCCGGCAGGTCAGATTTTAACTCTGGGGCCAACGTCCTGACTTTC. The whole variable domain, filled in from reference TRBV7-9 and TRBJ2-6, reads DTGVSQNPRHKITKRGQNVTFRCDPISEHNRLYWYRQTLGQGPEFLTYFQNEAQLEKSRLLSDRFSAERPKGSFSTLEIQRTEQGDSAMYLCASSSGRSDFNSGANVLTFGAGSRLTVL.

The V and J genes are TRBV19 and TRBJ1-6; possible D gene TRBD1, 5 bases. The CDR3 consists of 16 residues. V was clipped by 2 bases and J by 10 bases, with 18 bases between them. Germline V lookup: CDR1 LNHDA, CDR2 SQIVND (reference sequence). The CDR3 sequence: CASSIRPWDSKSPLHF. The CDR3, as DNA: TGTGCCAGTAGTATACGTCCGTGGGACTCTAAGTCACCCCTCCACTTT.

V and J are TRBV20-1 and TRBJ2-7, with D perhaps matching TRBD2 (5 bases). The CDR3 runs 14 residues. V was clipped by 3 bases and J by 0 bases, with 12 bases between them. Germline assignment: CDR1 DFQATT and CDR2 SNEGSKA (reference sequence). CDR3 nucleotides: TGCAGTGCTAGGTCGGGATCGAACTCCTACGAGCAGTACTTC. Amino acids: CSARSGSNSYEQYF.

J is TRBJ1-1 and V is TRBV5-6; 10 bases fit TRBD1. This CDR3 has 14 residues. Germline CDR1 is SGHDT and CDR2 is YYEEEE. The trim removed 3 bases at V and 2 bases at J, leaving 1 base unmatched. The CDR3 is CASSWDRGNTEAFF. The CDR3 DNA is TGTGCCAGCAGCTGGGACAGGGGTAACACTGAAGCTTTCTTT.

In this sample, this clonotype turned up many times. The chain joins TRBV12-3 or TRBV12-4 to TRBJ1-3; D remains unclear. The CDR3 contains 13 residues. V was clipped by 2 bases and J by 3 bases, with 5 bases between them. The CDR3 here is CASSLFGGNTIYF. For the CDR3, the DNA is TGTGCCAGCAGTTTATTCGGTGGAAACACCATATATTTT.

This clonotype was picked up a small number of times. The chain has TRBV7-9 and TRBJ1-1; no clear D gene. CDR1 SEHNR and CDR2 FQNEAQ come from the germline V gene (reference sequence). Trimming shortened V by 5 bases and J by 4 bases, and 14 bases separated the two germline ends. This CDR3 spans 14 amino acids. CDR3 residues: CASSPSRSSTEAFF. CDR3 nucleotides: TGTGCCAGCAGCCCAAGCAGGTCCTCCACTGAAGCTTTCTTT.

This clonotype has more than one count but fewer than ten. The CDR3: CASTLHTGRNEKLFF. The DNA of the CDR3 is TGTGCCAGCACACTCCACACGGGGCGGAATGAAAAACTGTTTTTT. The chain recombines TRBV12-3 or TRBV12-4 with TRBJ1-4; D might be TRBD1 (5 bases). The V and J ends lost 7 bases and 5 bases respectively, with 17 bases between them. CDR3 length: 15 residues.

There are many counts of this clonotype. This CDR3 is CASADRNSPLHF. The CDR3 DNA is TGTGCCAGCGCGGACAGGAATTCACCCCTCCACTTT. The J gene is TRBJ1-6, the V gene TRBV27; 7 bases are shared with TRBD1. Germline trimming cut 8 bases from V and 7 bases from J; bases unmatched to any gene: 2. This CDR3 has 12 residues. The germline gives CDR1 MNHEY, CDR2 SMNVEV (reference sequence).

The chain has TRBV7-6 and TRBJ2-1; TRBD1 agrees at 9 bases. The CDR3 spans 18 residues. J was trimmed by 2 bases and V by 2 bases; bases with no gene match: 10. Germline-derived CDR1 and CDR2 are SGHVS and FNYEAQ. DNA for the CDR3: TGTGCCAGCAGCTTACTGACAGGGGGTGGGGTGCCCTACAATGAGCAGTTCTTC. Protein: CASSLLTGGGVPYNEQFF.

This clonotype was detected only once. The chain uses TRBV28 and TRBJ1-6; D unresolved. This CDR3 region has 16 residues. V dropped 3 bases and J dropped 0 bases, with 9 bases sitting between them. Germline CDR1 is MDHEN and CDR2 is SYDVKM. CDR3 loop: CASSFTGSSYNSPLHF. DNA for the CDR3: TGTGCCAGCAGTTTTACGGGGAGCTCCTATAATTCACCCCTCCACTTT.

This clonotype was detected a few times. The chain has TRBV3-1 and TRBJ2-6; D is ambiguous. The V and J ends lost 3 bases and 1 base respectively, with 7 bases between them. Looked up from germline, CDR1 is LGHDT and CDR2 is YNNKEL (reference sequence). The CDR3 consists of 15 residues. The CDR3 DNA sequence: TGTGCCAGCAGCCAGGCTTCGTCTGGGGCCAACGTCCTGACTTTC. This gives the protein CASSQASSGANVLTF.

The DNA of the CDR3 is TGCGCCAGCAGCCAAACCACCGGGAACATTCAGTACTTC. Its protein is CASSQTTGNIQYF. The chain joins TRBV4-1 to TRBJ2-4; no firm D call. This CDR3 is built from 13 residues. Trimming left V 2 bases short and J 7 bases short, with 9 bases between. Per the germline V gene, CDR1 is MGHRA and CDR2 is YSYEKL.

This clonotype showed up many times. The CDR3 loop reads CASSQAASGLAYEQYF. The CDR3 bases are TGCGCCAGCAGCCAAGCGGCGAGCGGGTTAGCCTACGAGCAGTACTTC. The chain uses TRBV4-1 and TRBJ2-7; D is possibly TRBD2 (6 bases). V lost 1 base to trimming and J lost 2 bases, with 15 bases between them. This CDR3 is 16 amino acids long. The germline gives CDR1 MGHRA, CDR2 YSYEKL.

J is TRBJ1-1 and V is TRBV4-1; TRBD1 agrees at 9 bases. Germline V gene lookup returns CDR1 MGHRA and CDR2 YSYEKL. This CDR3 contains 15 residues. V gave up 3 bases and J gave up 4 bases; unmatched junction bases: 6. Written as DNA, the CDR3 is TGCGCCAGCAGCCAGAACAGGGGGCGCGTCACTGAAGCTTTCTTT. Its protein is CASSQNRGRVTEAFF.

In this sample, this clonotype turned up a few times. This chain links TRBV19 with TRBJ1-2; D not certain. Germline lookup yields CDR1 LNHDA and CDR2 SQIVND (reference sequence). This CDR3 has 14 amino acids. Between the trimmed V and J ends, which lost 6 bases and 5 bases, there was a span of 16 bases. CDR3 loop: CASRTSASLYGYTF. The DNA of the CDR3 is TGTGCCAGTAGAACTTCAGCGAGCTTATATGGCTACACCTTC.

This clonotype was observed many times. The gene calls are TRBV7-6 and TRBJ2-1, with D possibly matching TRBD2 (5 bases). This CDR3 is built from 14 residues. Germline CDR1 reads SGHVS; CDR2 reads FNYEAQ. The germline V and J ends were trimmed by 5 bases and 7 bases, with 15 bases remaining between them. CDR3 in amino acids: CASSPGGRENEQFF. CDR3 bases: TGTGCCAGCAGCCCCGGTGGCCGGGAAAATGAGCAGTTCTTC.

This clonotype was recorded many times. This rearrangement joins TRBV5-6 to TRBJ2-3, with D perhaps TRBD2 (6 bases). The CDR3 has 13 residues. Germline CDR1 is SGHDT and CDR2 is YYEEEE. Trimming took off 4 bases at V and 4 bases at J, with 10 bases between the two ends. CDR3 sequence (DNA): TGTGCCAGCAGCCGGGACTTTTCAGATACGCAGTATTTT. Translating it yields CASSRDFSDTQYF.

The chain uses TRBV27 and TRBJ2-1; D not certain. Germline CDR1 MNHEY, CDR2 SMNVEV (reference sequence). Trimming took off 6 bases at V and 0 bases at J, with 9 bases between the two ends. CDR3 length: 14 residues. The DNA for the CDR3 is TGTGCCAGCAGCGGCTCGGACTCCTACAATGAGCAGTTCTTC. It yields the protein CASSGSDSYNEQFF.